This passage covers 11 T cell receptor beta chains from one sample sequenced in a study of CD8 T cells in ankylosing spondylitis. Study-wide findings and caveats: Ankylosing spondylitis blood appeared to carry a characteristic TCR beta motif of 7 or 8 highly homologous variants.

The antigens these receptors bind are not known. TCRdb ran MiXCR on the 5' RACE reads and lists one entry per CDR3 protein. The sample has about 460,000 distinct CDR3 sequences, under 5.5% seen once; the top ten hold around 3.5%. The sequenced sample consisted of blood, either unsorted or a sorted T cell fraction (not recorded which). Receptors originate from a male donor with ankylosing spondylitis.

This clonotype appeared many times. The chain is built from TRBV4-2 and TRBJ2-7, with 7 bases lining up with TRBD1. V was clipped by 0 bases and J by 2 bases; unmatched bases: 4. The CDR3 extends over 15 amino acids. The germline V gene has CDR1 LGHNA and CDR2 YNFKEQ. In DNA, the CDR3 is TGTGCCAGCAGCCAAGACTCGCAGGGGGCCTACGAGCAGTACTTC. Its protein is CASSQDSQGAYEQYF.

This clonotype was counted ten times or more. The chain has TRBV3-1 and TRBJ1-3; the D gene is possibly TRBD1 (5 bases). Germline loops: CDR1 LGHDT, CDR2 YNNKEL (reference sequence). This CDR3 has 16 residues. V was clipped by 3 bases and J by 0 bases, with 12 bases between them. For the CDR3, the DNA is TGTGCCAGCAGCCATAGGGGACTCTACTCTGGAAACACCATATATTTT. Protein sequence: CASSHRGLYSGNTIYF.

This clonotype was observed at least ten times. In nucleotides, the CDR3 is TGCGCCAGCAGCTTGGGGACCCTATATAACGAGCAGTTCTTC. This translates into CASSLGTLYNEQFF. V usage is TRBV5-1 and J usage is TRBJ2-1, with D unresolved. The CDR3 covers 14 residues. Looked up from germline, CDR1 is SGHRS and CDR2 is YFSETQ. The ends were cut back, 0 bases at V and 10 bases at J, with 14 bases in the middle.

The V gene is TRBV29-1, the J gene TRBJ2-1; 11 nucleotides agree with TRBD2. V lost 4 bases to trimming and J lost 4 bases; unmatched junction nucleotides: 3. The CDR3 covers 14 residues. Germline loops: CDR1 SQVTM, CDR2 ANQGSEA. The CDR3 coding sequence is TGCAGCGTTGCGGGACTAGCGGATTACAATGAGCAGTTCTTC. Translated, it gives CSVAGLADYNEQFF.

This clonotype occurred many times. Here the CDR3 reads CASSLGTGGIYEQYF. As DNA, the CDR3 is TGCGCCAGCAGCCTCGGGACAGGGGGAATCTACGAGCAGTACTTC. The chain couples TRBV4-3 to TRBJ2-7; 11 nucleotides align to TRBD1. Germline CDR1 is LGHNA and CDR2 is YSLEER. CDR3 size: 15 residues. V lost 4 bases to trimming and J lost 3 bases; unmatched junction nucleotides: 5.

This clonotype was detected many times. The gene calls are TRBV29-1 and TRBJ1-1; D is ambiguous. This CDR3 contains 9 residues. Germline CDR1 reads SQVTM; CDR2 reads ANQGSEA. The ends were cut back, 2 bases at V and 11 bases at J, with 6 bases in the middle. CDR3 DNA: TGCAGCGTTGAACTCATCGCTTTCTTT. Translating gives CSVELIAFF.

This clonotype was counted at least ten times. V gene TRBV28 combines with J gene TRBJ1-3; no firm D call. In germline, CDR1 is MDHEN, CDR2 SYDVKM. V dropped 3 bases and J dropped 6 bases, with 9 bases sitting between them. CDR3 length: 13 residues. The CDR3 sequence is CASSFEAENTIYF. CDR3 bases: TGTGCCAGCAGTTTTGAGGCAGAAAACACCATATATTTT.

Many counts were recorded for this clonotype. The chain couples TRBV30 to TRBJ1-1; 12 nucleotides line up with TRBD1. Germline V gene sequence: CDR1 GTSNPN, CDR2 SVGIG (reference sequence). Unmatched junction bases numbered 1, after V lost 8 bases and J lost 6 bases. The CDR3 contains 11 residues. CDR3 nucleotide sequence: TGTGCCAGGGACAGGGGGCCTGAAGCTTTCTTT. Its translation: CARDRGPEAFF. Full variable domain (remainder filled in from reference TRBV30 and TRBJ1-1): SQTIHQWPATLVQPVGSPLSLECTVEGTSNPNLYWYRQAAGRGLQLLFYSVGIGQISSEVPQNLSASRPQDRQFILSSKKLLLSDSGFYLCARDRGPEAFFGQGTRLTVV.

This clonotype was picked up many times. The chain combines TRBV27 with TRBJ2-2; 7 bases are shared with TRBD2. The CDR3 sequence is 14 residues long. Germline values: CDR1 MNHEY, CDR2 SMNVEV (reference sequence). The V and J ends lost 3 bases and 4 bases, in that order; junction bases with no gene match: 2. CDR3 sequence (DNA): TGTGCCAGCAGTTTCGTAGCGGGCACCGGGGAGCTGTTTTTT. It specifies CASSFVAGTGELFF.

This clonotype was seen at least ten times. The J gene is TRBJ2-5, the V gene TRBV20-1, with D perhaps assigned TRBD1 or TRBD2 (5 bases each). Germline V gene sequence: CDR1 DFQATT, CDR2 SNEGSKA (reference sequence). The CDR3 length is 15 residues. Trimming pared 5 bases from V and 0 bases from J, leaving 16 bases between. CDR3 sequence (DNA): TGCAGTGCTCCTGAACCGAGGGGATACCAAGAGACCCAGTACTTC. Translation gives CSAPEPRGYQETQYF.

This clonotype was observed at least ten times. The chain recombines TRBV9 with TRBJ1-1; D may be TRBD1 (6 bases). There are 17 residues in the CDR3. CDR1 is SGDLS and CDR2 is YYNGEE in the germline V gene. Trimming pared 0 bases from V and 3 bases from J, leaving 18 bases between. CDR3 nucleotide sequence: TGTGCCAGCAGCGTAGCCCAATATTCAGGGGAGGACACTGAAGCTTTCTTT. Translation: CASSVAQYSGEDTEAFF.